A selection of T cell receptor beta chains follows, all from one sample in a study of blood T cell repertoires in COVID-19. Sequencing was performed with immunoSEQ multiplex PCR; in TCRdb, only in-frame clones are kept and a portion is missing. This table holds about 170,000 clones, roughly 90% found once. Sequenced input: peripheral blood. The receptors come from a man aged 45 to 65 with acute or convalescent COVID-19. CDR3s include the opening cysteine and the closing phenylalanine or tryptophan. The D gene is left open where the match is weak. Clone size is stated in some rows and not others, as once, few, many or a class when expanded.

>TRBV7-2|.|TRBJ2-3|TRBD2
TGTGCCAGCAGCGCAGGACTAGCGGGATGGGTAGATACGCAGTATTTT
CASSAGLAGWVDTQYF
>TRBV6-5|.|TRBJ1-4|.
TGTGCCAGCAGGACGGGAGAGGCTGAAAAACTGTTTTTT
CASRTGEAEKLFF
>TRBV6-2/TRBV6-3|few|TRBJ2-2|.
TGTGCCAGCAGTTACACCGCGACCGGGACCAGGAGGGCCGGGGAGCTGTTTTTT
CASSYTATGTRRAGELFF
>TRBV18|.|TRBJ2-1|TRBD1
TGTGCCAGCTCACCGGGAGGGACAGGGGGCCGCTACAATGAGCAGTTCTTC
CASSPGGTGGRYNEQFF
>TRBV19|.|TRBJ2-2|TRBD2
TGTGCCAGTAGTACCCTAGCGGGGCCGAACACCGGGGAGCTGTTTTTT
CASSTLAGPNTGELFF
>TRBV28|.|TRBJ2-7|TRBD1
TGTGCCAGCAGTGGCCAGGGGGCCTCCCAATACGAGCAGTACTTC
CASSGQGASQYEQYF
>TRBV7-6|.|TRBJ2-5|TRBD1
TGTGCCAGCAGTTCTCGACAGGGCGGAGAGACCCAGTACTTC
CASSSRQGGETQYF
>TRBV5-1|.|TRBJ2-5|.
TGCGCCAGCAGCTCCCGGCTAGCTGGGGAGACCCAGTACTTC
CASSSRLAGETQYF
>TRBV25-1|.|TRBJ1-1|.
TGTGCCAGCAGTGATAGCTTGGGTGCTTTCTTT
CASSDSLGAFF
>TRBV11-2|.|TRBJ2-2|TRBD2
TGTGCCAGCAGCCGAGCGGGGGGGCTCACCGGGGAGCTGTTTTTT
CASSRAGGLTGELFF
>TRBV2|.|TRBJ1-3|.
TGTGCCAGCAGGGGCCGACAAAGCTCTGGAAACACCATATATTTT
CASRGRQSSGNTIYF
>TRBV28|once|TRBJ2-6|.
TGTGCCAGCAGTTTACCCCGGGGGGCCAACGTCCTGACTTTC
CASSLPRGANVLTF
>TRBV7-6|.|TRBJ2-2|TRBD2
TGTGCCAGCAGCCGAAAACAGCTAGCGGGAGGGGAGCTGTTTTTT
CASSRKQLAGGELFF
>TRBV2|few|TRBJ1-1|.
TGTGCCAGCAGCGTCAGGGACATGAACACTGAAGCTTTCTTT
CASSVRDMNTEAFF
>TRBV28|.|TRBJ1-5|TRBD1
TGTGCCAGCAGTGTGGAGACAGGGGGCCAGCCCCAGCATTTT
CASSVETGGQPQHF
>TRBV2|.|TRBJ2-5|.
TGTGCCAGCAGTGGGGGGACTCTTCAAGAGACCCAGTACTTC
CASSGGTLQETQYF
>TRBV15|.|TRBJ2-5|.
TGTGCCACCAGCTTGTCAGTCTGGCAAGAGACCCAGTACTTC
CATSLSVWQETQYF
>TRBV28|.|TRBJ1-5|TRBD1
TGTGCCAGCAGTTTTTGGACAGGCGGAAATCAGCCCCAGCATTTT
CASSFWTGGNQPQHF
>TRBV11-2|.|TRBJ2-1|.
TGTGCCAGCAGCTTACGGAGCGGAGGCTCCTACAATGAGCAGTTCTTC
CASSLRSGGSYNEQFF
>TRBV19|.|TRBJ2-6|.
TGTGCCAGTGGGGGAGGACATGGGGCCAACGTCCTGACTTTC
CASGGGHGANVLTF
>TRBV27|.|TRBJ2-7|TRBD2
TGTGCCAGCAGTTTCCAGCGGGAAGGCTCCTACGAGCAGTACTTC
CASSFQREGSYEQYF
>TRBV12-3/TRBV12-4|.|TRBJ1-1|.
TGTGCCAGCAGCCGAAAGCTCCACACTGAAGCTTTCTTT
CASSRKLHTEAFF
>TRBV5-1|once|TRBJ2-5|TRBD2
TGCGCCAGCAGCTTGCCCTCAGGAGGCGGGGGGGCCGGAGAGACCCAGTACTTC
CASSLPSGGGGAGETQYF
>TRBV5-1|once|TRBJ2-3|TRBD2
TGCGCCAGCAGCCGAGGGACTAGCGGGGCCACAGATACGCAGTATTTT
CASSRGTSGATDTQYF
>TRBV19|.|TRBJ2-1|TRBD2
TGTGCCAGTACCCCTTCTAGCGGGATGGACAATGAGCAGTTCTTC
CASTPSSGMDNEQFF
>TRBV7-3|.|TRBJ1-1|.
TGTGCCAGCAGCGGCGGGTCGAACACTGAAGCTTTCTTT
CASSGGSNTEAFF
>TRBV19|.|TRBJ1-5|TRBD1
TGTGCCAGTCAGACCGAACAGGGGGCGAGGCAGCCCCAGCATTTT
CASQTEQGARQPQHF
>TRBV18|.|TRBJ2-5|.
TGTGCCAGCTCCGCACGCGGTCAAGAGACCCAGTACTTC
CASSARGQETQYF
>TRBV10-2|once|TRBJ2-3|.
TGCGCCAGCCTAAGGCTTCAGGTCACAGATACGCAGTATTTT
CASLRLQVTDTQYF
>TRBV18|.|TRBJ2-7|TRBD1
TGTGCCAGCTCAACACCGAGGGGACAGGGGAACTACGAGCAGTACTTC
CASSTPRGQGNYEQYF
>TRBV14|once|TRBJ1-2|.
TGTGCCAGCAGCCATCTAGGTGGAGGGGCCCCCTATGGCTACACCTTC
CASSHLGGGAPYGYTF
>TRBV11-2|.|TRBJ2-5|.
TGTGCCAGCAGCTCAAGGCCCGGGAGGGTCAGGGGGAGAGAGACCCAGTACTTC
CASSSRPGRVRGRETQYF
>TRBV28|.|TRBJ1-2|.
TGTGCCAGCAGTTTAGAGGGTCGCCCAGGCCCCTCCTATGGCTACACCTTC
CASSLEGRPGPSYGYTF
>TRBV5-1|.|TRBJ2-5|.
TGCGCCAGCTGGGCGGGGCAGTCTAAAGAGACCCAGTACTTC
CASWAGQSKETQYF
>TRBV30|.|TRBJ1-6|.
TGTGCCTGGAGTGTACGGGGTTCCTATAATTCACCCCTCCACTTT
CAWSVRGSYNSPLHF
>TRBV19|once|TRBJ1-5|.
TGTGCCAGCCGGAGGGGAAGCCAGCCCCAGCATTTT
CASRRGSQPQHF
>TRBV25-1|.|TRBJ2-5|TRBD1
TGTGCCAGCAGTGGTAGACAGGGCCTCCAAGAGACCCAGTACTTC
CASSGRQGLQETQYF
>TRBV19|.|TRBJ1-2|TRBD1
TGTGCCAGTAGTCCGCCCGGACAGGGGAAGCGTGGCTACACCTTC
CASSPPGQGKRGYTF
>TRBV27|.|TRBJ1-2|.
TGTGCCAGCAGTTTCTTGGACGGGGGGGACTATGGCTACACCTTC
CASSFLDGGDYGYTF
>TRBV28|.|TRBJ2-7|TRBD1
TGTGCCACCAGGGGGCAGGGGTGGGTCTACGAGCAGTACTTC
CATRGQGWVYEQYF
>TRBV4-2|.|TRBJ1-5|.
TGTGCCAGCAGCCAAGAAGGGGGGGGCAGCAATCAGCCCCAGCATTTT
CASSQEGGGSNQPQHF
>TRBV29-1|.|TRBJ2-7|.
TGCAGCGTTAAGACAGGATTCTCCTACGAGCAGTACTTC
CSVKTGFSYEQYF
>TRBV29-1|.|TRBJ2-1|TRBD2
TGCAGCGTTAACCAGCGGGGCTCCTACAATGAGCAGTTCTTC
CSVNQRGSYNEQFF
>TRBV7-9|few|TRBJ1-3|.
TGTGCCAGCAGCCTCCGGGCGGCAGGGGCTGGAAACACCATATATTTT
CASSLRAAGAGNTIYF
>TRBV30|.|TRBJ2-3|TRBD2
TGTGCCTCCGGGACTAGCGGGAGAAGCACAGATACGCAGTATTTT
CASGTSGRSTDTQYF
>TRBV28|.|TRBJ2-7|TRBD2
TGTGCCAGCGGTGGGCTAGCGGCCTACGAGCAGTACTTC
CASGGLAAYEQYF
>TRBV30|.|TRBJ2-7|.
TGTGCCTGGGGCAGGTACGAGCAGTACTTC
CAWGRYEQYF
>TRBV7-3|.|TRBJ2-2|TRBD2
TGTGCCAGCTCCCCACCTTACGGACTAGAGACCGGGGAGCTGTTTTTT
CASSPPYGLETGELFF
>TRBV2|.|TRBJ2-5|.
TGTGCCAGCAGTGTCTCTTTCGGCGGCACCTCCAAAGAGACCCAGTACTTC
CASSVSFGGTSKETQYF